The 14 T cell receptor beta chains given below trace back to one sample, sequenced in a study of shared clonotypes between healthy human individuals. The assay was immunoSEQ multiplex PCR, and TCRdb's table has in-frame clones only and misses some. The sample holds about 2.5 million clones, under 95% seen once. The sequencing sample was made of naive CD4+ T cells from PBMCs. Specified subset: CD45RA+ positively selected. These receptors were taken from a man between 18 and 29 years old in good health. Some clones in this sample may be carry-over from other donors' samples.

Here the CDR3 reads CASSRLGTLNTEAFF. In nucleotides, the CDR3 is TGTGCCAGTAGTCGTCTCGGGACACTCAACACTGAAGCTTTCTTT. The V call is TRBV19, the J call TRBJ1-1, with D possibly matching TRBD1 (6 bases). V lost 5 bases, J lost 2 bases, and 15 bases lay in between. CDR1 LNHDA and CDR2 SQIVND come from the germline V gene (reference sequence). The CDR3 has 15 residues. The whole variable domain, filled in from reference TRBV19 and TRBJ1-1, reads DGGITQSPKYLFRKEGQNVTLSCEQNLNHDAMYWYRQDPGQGLRLIYYSQIVNDFQKGDIAEGYSVSREKKESFPLTVTSAQKNPTAFYLCASSRLGTLNTEAFFGQGTRLTVV.

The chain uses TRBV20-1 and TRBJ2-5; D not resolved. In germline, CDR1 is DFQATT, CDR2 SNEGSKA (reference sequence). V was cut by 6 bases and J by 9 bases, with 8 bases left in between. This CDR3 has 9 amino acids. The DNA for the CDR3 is TGCAGTGCCGCCCGGGCCCAGTACTTC. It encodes CSAARAQYF.

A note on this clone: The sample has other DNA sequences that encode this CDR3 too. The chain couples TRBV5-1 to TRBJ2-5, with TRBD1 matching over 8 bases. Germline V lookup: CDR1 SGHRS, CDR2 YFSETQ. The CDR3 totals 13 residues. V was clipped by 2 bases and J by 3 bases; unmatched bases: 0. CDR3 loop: CASSLQGEETQYF. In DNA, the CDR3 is TGCGCCAGCAGCTTACAGGGGGAAGAGACCCAGTACTTC.

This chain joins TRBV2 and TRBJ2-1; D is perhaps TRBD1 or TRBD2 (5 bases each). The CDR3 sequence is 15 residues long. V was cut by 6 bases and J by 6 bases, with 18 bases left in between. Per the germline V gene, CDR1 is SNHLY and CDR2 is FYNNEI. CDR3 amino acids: CASSRLGVGFNEQFF. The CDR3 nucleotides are TGTGCCAGCAGCAGACTGGGGGTTGGTTTCAATGAGCAGTTCTTC.

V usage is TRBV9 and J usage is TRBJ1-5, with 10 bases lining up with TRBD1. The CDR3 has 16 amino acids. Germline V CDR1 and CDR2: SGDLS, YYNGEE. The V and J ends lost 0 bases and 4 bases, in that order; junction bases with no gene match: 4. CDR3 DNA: TGTGCCAGCAGCGTAGGACAGGGGGCGGGTAATCAGCCCCAGCATTTT. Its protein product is CASSVGQGAGNQPQHF.

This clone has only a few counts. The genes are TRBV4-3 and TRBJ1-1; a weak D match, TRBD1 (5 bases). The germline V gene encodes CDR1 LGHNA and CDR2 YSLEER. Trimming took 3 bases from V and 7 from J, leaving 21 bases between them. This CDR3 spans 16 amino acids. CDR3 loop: CASSQGVNRDYGEAFF. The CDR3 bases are TGCGCCAGCAGCCAGGGGGTTAACCGAGATTACGGTGAAGCTTTCTTT.

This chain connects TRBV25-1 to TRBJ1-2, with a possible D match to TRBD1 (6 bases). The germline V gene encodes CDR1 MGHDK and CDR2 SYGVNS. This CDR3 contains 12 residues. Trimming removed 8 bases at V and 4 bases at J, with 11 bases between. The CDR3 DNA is TGTGCCAGCGGAGGACAGCCCTATGGCTACACCTTC. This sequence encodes CASGGQPYGYTF.

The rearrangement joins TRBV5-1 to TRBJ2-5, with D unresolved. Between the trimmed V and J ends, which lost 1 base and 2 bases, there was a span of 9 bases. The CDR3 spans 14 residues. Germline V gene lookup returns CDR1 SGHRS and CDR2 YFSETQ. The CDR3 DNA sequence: TGCGCCAGCAGCTTGACCTCACCACAAGAGACCCAGTACTTC. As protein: CASSLTSPQETQYF.

CDR3 protein: CSAAGTSGRAGYNEQFF. In DNA form, the CDR3 reads TGCAGCGCTGCCGGGACTAGCGGGAGGGCCGGTTACAATGAGCAGTTCTTC. This rearrangement joins TRBV29-1 to TRBJ2-1; 16 bases agree with TRBD2. The V gene's germline CDR1 is SQVTM and CDR2 ANQGSEA. The trim removed 7 bases at V and 4 bases at J, leaving 10 bases unmatched. The CDR3 is made up of 17 amino acids.

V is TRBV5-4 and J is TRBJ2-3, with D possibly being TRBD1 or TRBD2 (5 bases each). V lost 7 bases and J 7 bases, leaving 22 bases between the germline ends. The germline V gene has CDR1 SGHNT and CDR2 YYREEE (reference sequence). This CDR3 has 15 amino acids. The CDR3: CASRPRGTAINTQYF. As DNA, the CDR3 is TGTGCCAGCCGGCCTCGGGGCACAGCAATCAATACGCAGTATTTT.

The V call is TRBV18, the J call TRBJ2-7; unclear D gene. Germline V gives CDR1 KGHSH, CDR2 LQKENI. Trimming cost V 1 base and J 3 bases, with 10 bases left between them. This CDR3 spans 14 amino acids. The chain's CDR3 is CASSPRRLGYEQYF. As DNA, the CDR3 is TGTGCCAGCTCACCACGTAGATTGGGCTACGAGCAGTACTTC.

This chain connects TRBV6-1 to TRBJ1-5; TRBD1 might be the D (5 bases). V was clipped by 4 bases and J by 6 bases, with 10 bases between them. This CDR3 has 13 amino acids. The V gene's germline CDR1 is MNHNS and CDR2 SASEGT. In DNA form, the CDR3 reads TGTGCCAGCAGTGGAGGGGTGGGTCAGCCCCAGCATTTT. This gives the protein CASSGGVGQPQHF.

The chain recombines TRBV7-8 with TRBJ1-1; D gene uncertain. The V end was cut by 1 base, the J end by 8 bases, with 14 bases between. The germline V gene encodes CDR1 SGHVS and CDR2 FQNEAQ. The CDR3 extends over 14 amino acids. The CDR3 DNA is TGTGCCAGCAGCTTAGACGAGGTGAGGCCAGAAGCTTTCTTT. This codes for CASSLDEVRPEAFF.

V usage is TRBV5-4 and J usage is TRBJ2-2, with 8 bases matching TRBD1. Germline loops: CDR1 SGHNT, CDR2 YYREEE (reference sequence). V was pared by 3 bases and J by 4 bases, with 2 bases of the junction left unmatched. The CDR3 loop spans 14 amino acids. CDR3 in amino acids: CASSWDRSTGELFF. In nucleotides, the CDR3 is TGTGCCAGCAGCTGGGACAGGTCCACCGGGGAGCTGTTTTTT.